A single sample is the source of the 6 T cell receptor beta chains below, sequenced in a study of blood T cell repertoires in COVID-19. The protocol was immunoSEQ multiplex PCR, while the TCRdb copy is restricted to in-frame clones and leaves out a portion. The sample has about 58,000 clones, around 81% seen once. The source material was peripheral blood. The source of these receptors is a human donor in a cohort sampled during active COVID-19.

Only a few counts were recorded for this clone. The V gene is TRBV7-2, the J gene TRBJ1-5; maybe TRBD1 (6 bases). Trimming took 5 bases from V and 9 from J, leaving 17 bases between them. CDR3 length: 14 residues. Germline loops: CDR1 SGHTA, CDR2 FQGNSA. The CDR3 protein is CASSAMPQGGPQHF. The CDR3 region has the DNA TGTGCCAGCAGCGCGATGCCACAGGGCGGGCCCCAGCATTTT.

This chain joins TRBV7-3 and TRBJ2-2, with unresolved D. The V gene lost 1 base and the J gene lost 8 bases, with 11 bases spanning the gap. The CDR3 loop spans 14 amino acids. Germline V gene sequence: CDR1 SGHTA, CDR2 FQGTGA. CDR3: CASSLRPGEGELFF. The CDR3 DNA reads TGTGCCAGCAGCTTAAGGCCGGGTGAGGGGGAGCTGTTTTTT.

The CDR3 reads CASSPGLYEQYF. The CDR3 coding sequence is TGTGCCAGCAGTCCGGGACTCTACGAGCAGTACTTC. V usage is TRBV2 and J usage is TRBJ2-7, with D perhaps TRBD2 (6 bases). The germline gives CDR1 SNHLY, CDR2 FYNNEI. With 5 bases removed from V and 3 bases from J, the gap between germline ends came to 8 bases. This CDR3 spans 12 amino acids.

V and J are TRBV28 and TRBJ1-4; D is ambiguous. Germline CDR1 and CDR2: MDHEN and SYDVKM. Trimming removed 6 bases from V and 4 bases from J, with 15 bases in between. CDR3 size: 15 residues. In DNA, the CDR3 is TGTGCCAGCAGCCCCTCGGGAGGGCGTAATGAAAAACTGTTTTTT. Translated: CASSPSGGRNEKLFF.

This rearrangement joins TRBV27 to TRBJ2-7, with D maybe TRBD1 (6 bases). Germline V gives CDR1 MNHEY, CDR2 SMNVEV (reference sequence). The CDR3 totals 16 residues. Trimming removed 4 bases at V and 2 bases at J, with 18 bases between. CDR3 sequence: CASSSSPGHLTYEQYF. In DNA, the CDR3 is TGTGCCAGCAGTTCATCCCCGGGACACTTGACCTACGAGCAGTACTTC.

This chain connects TRBV6-5 to TRBJ1-2; 7 bases match TRBD1. Germline V lookup: CDR1 MNHEY, CDR2 SVGAGI. Losses at the gene ends were 6 bases for V and 4 bases for J; bases not matched to a gene: 11. This CDR3 has 15 amino acids. The CDR3 region has the DNA TGTGCCAGCAGAGAGACAGGGAGGATTTCCTATGGCTACACCTTC. Translation: CASRETGRISYGYTF.